The entry below gives a single T cell receptor beta chain sequence along with its context. Produced via immunoSEQ multiplex PCR; TCRdb's table is partial and in-frame only. The profile shows about 220,000 clones, roughly 80% of them singletons. The record originates from a study of blood T cell repertoires in COVID-19. The V gene end was trimmed by 5 bases and the J gene end by 4 bases; junction bases not matched to a gene: 20. This CDR3 contains 18 residues. Germline lookup yields CDR1 SGHRS and CDR2 YFSETQ. The sequenced sample was peripheral blood. The chain recombines TRBV5-1 with TRBJ1-2; 7 nucleotides align to TRBD1. This receptor was obtained from a woman aged 65 to 85 with acute or convalescent COVID-19. CDR3 coding DNA: TGCGCCAGCAGTCCCAAACCGACTGACTCAGGGGGTAGCTATGGCTACACCTTC. This encodes CASSPKPTDSGGSYGYTF.